This TCR beta chain derives from a study of identical twins. Study observations and caveats: Interpretation of the results relied on cross-sectional statistical analysis and not on following the same donors.

Trimming removed 4 bases from V and 2 bases from J, with 12 bases in between. Looked up from germline, CDR1 is DFQATT and CDR2 is SNEGSKA (reference sequence). The CDR3 has 14 residues. TCRdb itself ran the 5' RACE reads through MiXCR, one entry per CDR3 protein. Of approximately 620,000 distinct CDR3 sequences detected, over 8.5% appear once; the ten largest clones hold approximately 0.89%. Comments on this clonotype: Its antigen is still unknown.

The sample was also reused in another study, on yellow fever vaccine responses in identical twins.

The sequence derives from a woman aged 18-29 years in good health. This chain joins TRBV20-1 and TRBJ2-4; no clear D. The sample consisted of PBMCs. The DNA of the CDR3 is TGCAGTGCTATTCTTGGCATCACCAAAAACATTCAGTACTTC. Its protein is CSAILGITKNIQYF.